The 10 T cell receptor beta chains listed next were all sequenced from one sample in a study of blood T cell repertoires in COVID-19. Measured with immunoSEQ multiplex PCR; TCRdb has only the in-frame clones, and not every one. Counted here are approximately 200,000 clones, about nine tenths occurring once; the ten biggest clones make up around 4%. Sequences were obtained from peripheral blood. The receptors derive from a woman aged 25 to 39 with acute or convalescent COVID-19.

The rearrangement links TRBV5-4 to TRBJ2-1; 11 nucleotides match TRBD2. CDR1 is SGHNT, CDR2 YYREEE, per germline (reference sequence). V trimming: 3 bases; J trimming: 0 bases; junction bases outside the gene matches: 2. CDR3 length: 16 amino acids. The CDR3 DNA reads TGTGCCAGCAGCTCCGGACTAGCGGGCTCCTACAATGAGCAGTTCTTC. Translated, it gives CASSSGLAGSYNEQFF. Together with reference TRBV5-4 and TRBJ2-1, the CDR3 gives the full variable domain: ETGVTQSPTHLIKTRGQQVTLRCSSQSGHNTVSWYQQALGQGPQFIFQYYREEENGRGNFPPRFSGLQFPNYSSELNVNALELDDSALYLCASSSGLAGSYNEQFFGPGTRLTVL.

The CDR3, as DNA: TGTGCCAGCAGCCAAAACAGCCTAAGTCAGCCCCAGCATTTT. Its protein is CASSQNSLSQPQHF. The J gene is TRBJ1-5, the V gene TRBV6-2 or TRBV6-3; the D is unclear. Germline loops: CDR1 MNHEY, CDR2 SVGEGT. The length of the CDR3 is 14 residues. V was shortened by 6 bases and J by 6 bases, with 15 bases between the two germline ends.

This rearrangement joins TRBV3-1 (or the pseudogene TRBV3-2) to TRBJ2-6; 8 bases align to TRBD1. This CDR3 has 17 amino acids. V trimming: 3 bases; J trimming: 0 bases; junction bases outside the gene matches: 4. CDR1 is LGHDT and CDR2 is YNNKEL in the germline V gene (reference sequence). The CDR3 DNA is TGTGCCAGCAGCCAGCAGGGGGCCGCCTCTGGGGCCAACGTCCTGACTTTC. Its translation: CASSQQGAASGANVLTF.

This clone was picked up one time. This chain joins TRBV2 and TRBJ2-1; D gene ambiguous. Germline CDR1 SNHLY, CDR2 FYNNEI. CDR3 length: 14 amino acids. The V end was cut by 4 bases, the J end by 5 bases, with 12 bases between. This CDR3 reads CASSAESGDNEQFF. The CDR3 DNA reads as TGTGCCAGCAGTGCGGAGAGTGGAGACAATGAGCAGTTCTTC.

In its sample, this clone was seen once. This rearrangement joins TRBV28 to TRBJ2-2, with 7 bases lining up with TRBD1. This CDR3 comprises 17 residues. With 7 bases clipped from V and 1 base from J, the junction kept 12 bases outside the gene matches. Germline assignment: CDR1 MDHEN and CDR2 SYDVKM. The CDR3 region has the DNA TGTGCCAGCACCTCCCCCCGCCGGGACAGGAACACCGGGGAGCTGTTTTTT. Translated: CASTSPRRDRNTGELFF. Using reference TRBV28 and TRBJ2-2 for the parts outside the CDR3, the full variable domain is DVKVTQSSRYLVKRTGEKVFLECVQDMDHENMFWYRQDPGLGLRLIYFSYDVKMKEKGDIPEGYSVSREKKERFSLILESASTNQTSMYLCASTSPRRDRNTGELFFGEGSRLTVL.

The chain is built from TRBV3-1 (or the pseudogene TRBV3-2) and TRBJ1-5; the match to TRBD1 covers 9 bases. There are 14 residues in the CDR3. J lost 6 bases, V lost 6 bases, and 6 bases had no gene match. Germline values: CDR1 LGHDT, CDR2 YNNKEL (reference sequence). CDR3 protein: CASRSGTGSQPQHF. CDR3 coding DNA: TGTGCCAGCAGGAGTGGGACAGGGAGTCAGCCCCAGCATTTT.

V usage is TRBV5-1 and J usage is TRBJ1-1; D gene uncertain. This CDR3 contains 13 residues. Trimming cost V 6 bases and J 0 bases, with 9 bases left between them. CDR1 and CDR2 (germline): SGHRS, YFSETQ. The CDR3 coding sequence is TGCGCCAGCAACCGGGGAGTGAACACTGAAGCTTTCTTT. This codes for CASNRGVNTEAFF.

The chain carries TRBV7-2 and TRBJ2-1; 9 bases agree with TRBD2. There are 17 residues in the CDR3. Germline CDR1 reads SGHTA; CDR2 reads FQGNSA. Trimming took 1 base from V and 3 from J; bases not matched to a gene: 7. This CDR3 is CASSLGRGGRGYNEQFF. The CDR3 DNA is TGTGCCAGCAGCTTAGGTCGAGGCGGGAGGGGCTACAATGAGCAGTTCTTC. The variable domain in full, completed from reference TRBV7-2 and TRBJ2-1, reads GAGVSQSPSNKVTEKGKDVELRCDPISGHTALYWYRQSLGQGLEFLIYFQGNSAPDKSGLPSDRFSAERTGGSVSTLTIQRTQQEDSAVYLCASSLGRGGRGYNEQFFGPGTRLTVL.

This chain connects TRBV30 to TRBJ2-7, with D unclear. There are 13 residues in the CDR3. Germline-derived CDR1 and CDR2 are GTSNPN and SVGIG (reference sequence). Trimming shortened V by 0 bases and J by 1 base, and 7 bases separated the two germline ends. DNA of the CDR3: TGTGCCTGGAGTGTTCAGTGGTCCTACGAGCAGTACTTC. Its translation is CAWSVQWSYEQYF.

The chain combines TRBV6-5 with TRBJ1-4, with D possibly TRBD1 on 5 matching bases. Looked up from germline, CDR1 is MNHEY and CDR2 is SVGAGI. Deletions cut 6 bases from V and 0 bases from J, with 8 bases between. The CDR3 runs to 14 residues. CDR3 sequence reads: CASRGQPTNEKLFF. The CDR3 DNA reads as TGTGCCAGCAGGGGGCAACCAACTAATGAAAAACTGTTTTTT.